This TCR beta chain was captured by sequencing in a study of T cell repertoires in aging, cancer and after chemotherapy (dated by TCRdb to 2018 to 2020). In terms of the full investigation: Donors were distributed across six age groups ranging from 30 or younger to 70 or older, with at least three individuals included per group. To look at immunoaging and at how T cells reconstitute after chemotherapy, the study profiled TCR beta repertoires in peripheral blood from both healthy donors and cancer patients. A cohort of 220 or so cancer patients (more than 90 with hematological and around 130 with solid cancers) was assembled, and 95 healthy donors were included as a reference group. Paired pre- and post-chemotherapy samples in the solid tumor group came from brain tumor (glioblastoma) patients receiving temozolomide-based therapy. In total, the full dataset held several million TCR reads. The study at large found these results: According to the authors, the repertoire data do not allow conclusions to be drawn about immunological memory after chemotherapy. In healthy donors, the drop in TCR diversity with age came mainly from a loss of richness, whereas in cancer patients a loss of evenness also played a part. Median generation probability increased over the chemotherapy interval in both cancer cohorts, suggesting repertoire reconstitution through rebound thymic output. Compared with age-matched healthy donors, untreated patients with either hematological or solid cancers had significantly lower TCR diversity in the blood along with higher clonality.

Genomic DNA extracted from peripheral blood, rather than sorted cells or RNA, was used as the source for amplification of TCR beta rearrangements. Using a mixed TRB-A/B primer pool, multiplex touch-down PCR amplified rearranged TRB sequences covering the V, D and J segments. Two consecutive PCR reactions with Phusion HS II polymerase added Illumina adapters and sample indices to the amplicons. Amplicons were gel-purified with the NucleoSpin Gel and PCR Clean-up kit, then checked with Qubit and an Agilent 2100 Bioanalyzer. The libraries were sequenced on an Illumina MiSeq with 600-cycle, single-indexed, paired-end runs. In the paper's pipeline: TRB sequences were processed with MiXCR versions 2.12 and 3.0.5. Each unique CDR3 nucleotide sequence was counted as one clone, and only productive sequences with at least two reads were retained. The repertoire metrics were Shannon diversity, evenness, clonality (calculated as one minus evenness), and diversity profiles parameterized by alpha from 0 to 5. Generation probabilities of clones in paired pre- and post-chemotherapy samples were computed with the IGoR algorithm. TCRdb ran its own pipeline on the public reads, namely fastp trimming at Q25 and MiXCR clone calling, and kept in-frame beta chains. Rows are unified per CDR3 protein, each entry keeping the most common DNA and genes. The V and J calls, along with clone size, are taken from TCRdb and not from the paper's own processing. For this sample there are around 390 distinct CDR3 sequences; 80% appear just once. Roughly 30% of the sample lies in the top ten.

The CDR3 covers 16 residues, taking in both the cysteine and the phenylalanine. Of all the DNA, just the CDR3 is kept, 48 bases in frame from base 1. Between the V and J ends, shortened by 2 bases and 10 bases respectively, the junction contains 21 bases. CDR1 is given as GTSNPN and CDR2 as SVGIG, both from the germline V gene (reference sequence). Within its sample, this clonotype is hyperexpanded (1% or more). The target of this receptor is not known. No base quality information exists; no much larger clone differs at one position. This sequence originates from a human donor with a solid tumor. The chain joins TRBV30 to TRBJ1-6; possibly the D gene is TRBD1, per 6 matching bases. What was sequenced was blood. Here is the DNA: TGTGCCTGGAGTCCACGGACAGCCGTCTCTACCTCACCCCTCCACTTT. The translation is CAWSPRTAVSTSPLHF.